This entry lists 3 T cell receptor beta chains sequenced from one sample in a study of molecular identifiers for immune sequencing clone quantification. MiXCR, run by TCRdb on the PCR reads, gives a single entry per CDR3 protein. The table includes about half a million distinct CDR3 sequences, approximately 25% detected once. The specimen was naive CD8+ T cells from blood, with Jurkat cell RNA spiked in. Subset in this sample: FACS-sorted CD8+CD4-CCR7+CD45RA+ naive T cells. Source of these receptors: a human donor in good health. Some libraries in this study had Jurkat cell RNA spiked in.

This clonotype was detected ten times or more. This chain uses TRBV6-5 with TRBJ2-7, with 11 bases aligning to TRBD1. V shed 2 bases and J 2 bases; nucleotides not matched to a gene: 2. CDR1 is MNHEY, CDR2 SVGAGI, per germline. There are 15 residues in the CDR3. Here the CDR3 DNA reads TGTGCCAGCAGTTACGGACAGGGGGCAGCCTACGAGCAGTACTTC. This sequence encodes CASSYGQGAAYEQYF.

The V call is TRBV7-9, the J call TRBJ2-1; 13 bases line up with TRBD2. CDR3 length equals 18 residues. Germline CDR1 reads SEHNR; CDR2 reads FQNEAQ (reference sequence). V lost 8 bases, J lost 0 bases, and 10 bases stayed unmatched. The CDR3 region has the DNA TGTGCCAGCGAGGGACTAGCGGGGACTCTGAGCTCCTACAATGAGCAGTTCTTC. It is translated as CASEGLAGTLSSYNEQFF.

This clonotype came up a few times. The chain recombines TRBV19 with TRBJ2-7; D is perhaps TRBD1 (6 bases). Germline V gene sequence: CDR1 LNHDA, CDR2 SQIVND (reference sequence). Trimming took 2 bases from V and 5 from J, leaving 10 bases between them. This CDR3 comprises 13 residues. The CDR3 nucleotides read TGTGCCAGTAGTATACTACAGGGTAACGAGCAGTACTTC. It yields the protein CASSILQGNEQYF.